The sequence of this TCR beta chain was determined in a study of cytomegalovirus exposure and HLA in healthy donors. Looking at the study overall: Ancestry clustering placed 70% to 85% of some 400 genotyped donors in the Caucasian-associated cluster. General study findings and limits: The authors assumed roughly uniform sequencing depth across donors for presence/absence analyses.

The ends lost 3 bases at V and 3 bases at J; junction bases unmatched: 5. Germline assignment: CDR1 SGHKS and CDR2 YYEKEE (reference sequence). This CDR3 comprises 14 residues. Details on this clone: The antigen is undetermined.

Primers for the PCR totalled 60 Vbeta and 13 Jbeta. Using immunoSEQ multiplex PCR, the repertoire was profiled, and TCRdb retains in-frame clones only, with some absent. The table has roughly 200,000 clones, roughly 85% seen once. V usage is TRBV5-5 and J usage is TRBJ1-2; 7 nucleotides match TRBD1. The sample taken for sequencing was PBMCs. The TCR comes from a woman aged 30 to 39 in good health and CMV-seropositive. The CDR3 sequence is CASSWGQRYYGYTF. In nucleotides, the CDR3 is TGTGCCAGCAGCTGGGGACAGCGATACTATGGCTACACCTTC.